These 18 T cell receptor beta chains were all obtained from the same sample, sequenced in a study of cytomegalovirus exposure and HLA in healthy donors. The PCR ran on 60 Vbeta and 13 Jbeta primers. Assay used: immunoSEQ multiplex PCR; TCRdb lists only in-frame clones, some missing. Among tens of thousands of clones listed, around 70% were seen once. The sample comprised PBMCs. These receptors were obtained from a woman aged 40-49 years in good health and CMV-seropositive.

This clone was detected once. The V call is TRBV11-3, the J call TRBJ1-1; D gene uncertain. CDR3 length equals 15 residues. Trimming removed 1 base at V and 0 bases at J, with 9 bases between. Germline CDR1 SGHNT, CDR2 YENEEA. This chain's CDR3 is CASSLGSGLNTEAFF. The DNA for the CDR3 is TGTGCCAGCAGCTTAGGGTCAGGCCTGAACACTGAAGCTTTCTTT.

The sample holds one count of this clone. The chain employs TRBV7-2 and TRBJ2-1; 8 nucleotides align to TRBD2. The CDR3 consists of 14 residues. Germline V gene data show CDR1 as SGHTA and CDR2 as FQGNSA. Unmatched junction bases numbered 3, after V lost 5 bases and J lost 3 bases. CDR3 in DNA: TGTGCCAGCAGCGAAGCGGGAGTCTACAATGAGCAGTTCTTC. This gives the protein CASSEAGVYNEQFF.

The chain carries TRBV5-4 and TRBJ2-5, with 7 bases identical to TRBD2. CDR1 and CDR2 from the germline V gene are SGHNT and YYREEE (reference sequence). The CDR3 has 15 amino acids. V dropped 3 bases and J dropped 1; count of bases not matched to a gene: 6. CDR3 sequence (DNA): TGTGCCAGCAGCTCCGGGACTAACCTCCAAGAGACCCAGTACTTC. This encodes CASSSGTNLQETQYF.

The V call is TRBV28, the J call TRBJ2-2, with 14 positions matching TRBD2. CDR1 MDHEN and CDR2 SYDVKM come from the germline V gene. The CDR3 totals 19 residues. The trim removed 7 bases at V and 5 bases at J, leaving 15 bases unmatched. CDR3 DNA sequence: TGTGCCAGCAACTCCGCGTCGACTAGCGGGAGGGTGTTTACCGGGGAGCTGTTTTTT. This codes for CASNSASTSGRVFTGELFF.

The chain employs TRBV18 and TRBJ2-4, with TRBD2 identical over 8 bases. The V segment lost 4 bases and the J segment 8 bases; nucleotides outside the gene matches: 10. The CDR3 consists of 15 residues. The germline V gene has CDR1 KGHSH and CDR2 LQKENI. In DNA form, the CDR3 reads TGTGCCAGCTCACTTTCAAGCGGGAGTTCGGACATTCAGTACTTC. It yields the protein CASSLSSGSSDIQYF.

This sequence joins TRBV5-1 and TRBJ2-7, with 7 bases that match TRBD1. Germline V gives CDR1 SGHRS, CDR2 YFSETQ. This CDR3 contains 14 residues. V shed 3 bases, J shed 2 bases, and the junction held 5 bases outside the gene matches. The CDR3 reads CASSSGTVTYEQYF. As DNA, the CDR3 is TGCGCCAGCAGCTCAGGGACAGTTACCTACGAGCAGTACTTC.

V gene TRBV10-3 combines with J gene TRBJ1-5; D remains unclear. Trimming took 3 bases from V and 7 from J, leaving 10 bases between them. This CDR3 is 13 amino acids long. Germline-derived CDR1 and CDR2 are ENHRY and SYGVKD. The chain's CDR3 is CAISEVREQPQHF. As DNA, the CDR3 is TGTGCCATCAGTGAAGTCCGGGAGCAGCCCCAGCATTTT.

This chain links TRBV4-1 with TRBJ2-7; D gene uncertain. The CDR3 sequence is 12 residues long. Germline CDR1 is MGHRA and CDR2 is YSYEKL. V was clipped by 1 base and J by 6 bases, with 7 bases between them. The CDR3 DNA sequence: TGCGCCAGCAGCCAAGCGGGTTCCGAGCAGTACTTC. Translated: CASSQAGSEQYF.

CDR3 nucleotide sequence: TGTGCCAGCAGCTTGTGGCCAGGTAACTATGGCTACACCTTC. Its protein is CASSLWPGNYGYTF. The rearrangement joins TRBV5-6 to TRBJ1-2; D gene ambiguous. The CDR3 extends over 14 amino acids. V shed 1 base and J shed 1 base, with 8 bases lying between them. Germline assignment: CDR1 SGHDT and CDR2 YYEEEE.

This clone was recorded once. J is TRBJ2-3 and V is TRBV5-1; 8 nucleotides align to TRBD2. V shed 2 bases, J shed 2 bases, and the junction held 4 bases outside the gene matches. CDR3 size: 15 residues. Per germline, CDR1 SGHRS and CDR2 YFSETQ. CDR3: CASSFQRGTTDTQYF. CDR3 sequence (DNA): TGCGCCAGCAGCTTTCAGCGGGGGACCACAGATACGCAGTATTTT.

This clone was found once. The V call is TRBV5-1, the J call TRBJ2-7; 7 bases map to TRBD2. V lost 0 bases and J lost 4; bases outside the gene matches: 7. The germline gives CDR1 SGHRS, CDR2 YFSETQ. CDR3 length: 15 residues. CDR3 coding DNA: TGCGCCAGCAGCTTGGCCGGGGGGAAGGGGTACGAGCAGTACTTC. Its translation: CASSLAGGKGYEQYF.

The CDR3 region is CASSLTPRDYTGELFF. The CDR3 DNA follows: TGTGCCAGCAGCTTAACCCCGCGGGACTACACCGGGGAGCTGTTTTTT. This sequence joins TRBV7-2 and TRBJ2-2; D may be TRBD2 (6 bases). The germline CDR1 and CDR2 sequences are SGHTA and FQGNSA. The CDR3 is 16 amino acids. The germline V and J ends were trimmed by 2 bases and 3 bases, with 13 bases remaining between them.

The chain employs TRBV5-1 and TRBJ2-7; 7 bases are a match to TRBD2. The V gene end was trimmed by 4 bases and the J gene end by 2 bases; junction bases not matched to a gene: 6. The CDR3 sequence is 14 residues long. The germline V gene has CDR1 SGHRS and CDR2 YFSETQ. The CDR3 sequence is CASSASGTTYEQYF. The CDR3 DNA is TGCGCCAGCAGCGCGTCCGGGACTACCTACGAGCAGTACTTC. Based on the CDR3 plus reference TRBV5-1 and TRBJ2-7, the full variable domain is KAGVTQTPRYLIKTRGQQVTLSCSPISGHRSVSWYQQTPGQGLQFLFEYFSETQRNKGNFPGRFSGRQFSNSRSEMNVSTLELGDSALYLCASSASGTTYEQYFGPGTRLTVT.

The V and J genes are TRBV5-4 and TRBJ1-1, with 7 bases aligning to TRBD1. The germline V gene has CDR1 SGHNT and CDR2 YYREEE (reference sequence). This CDR3 region has 13 residues. Trimming at V came to 3 bases and at J to 9 bases, leaving 8 bases not matched to a gene. The CDR3 DNA sequence: TGTGCCAGCAGCTCCAGGGACAGTAATCAAGCTTTCTTT. Amino acid sequence: CASSSRDSNQAFF.

This clone was seen only once. The chain has TRBV5-1 and TRBJ1-5; the match to TRBD1 covers 8 bases. V lost 4 bases to trimming and J lost 7 bases; unmatched junction nucleotides: 7. The length of the CDR3 is 14 residues. Looked up from germline, CDR1 is SGHRS and CDR2 is YFSETQ. CDR3 nucleotide sequence: TGCGCCAGCAGCCCAGGGGGCGCAGGGCAGCCCCAGCATTTT. Protein sequence: CASSPGGAGQPQHF. Supplemented by reference TRBV5-1 and TRBJ1-5, the full variable domain reads KAGVTQTPRYLIKTRGQQVTLSCSPISGHRSVSWYQQTPGQGLQFLFEYFSETQRNKGNFPGRFSGRQFSNSRSEMNVSTLELGDSALYLCASSPGGAGQPQHFGDGTRLSIL.

This rearrangement joins TRBV7-9 to TRBJ1-3; D remains ambiguous. V was pared by 7 bases and J by 3 bases, with 4 bases between. The CDR3 is 11 amino acids. The V gene's germline CDR1 is SEHNR and CDR2 FQNEAQ (reference sequence). Here the CDR3 reads CASTLGNTIYF. As DNA, the CDR3 is TGTGCCAGCACCCTTGGAAACACCATATATTTT.

This chain links TRBV7-9 with TRBJ2-4, with D tentatively TRBD2 (6 bases). The CDR3 covers 14 residues. V dropped 10 bases and J dropped 5 bases, with 18 bases sitting between them. CDR1 is SEHNR, CDR2 FQNEAQ, per germline (reference sequence). DNA for the CDR3: TGTGCCATCGAGCGGGTTCTGTTCGAAAACATTCAGTACTTC. This encodes CAIERVLFENIQYF.

This clone has just one count. This chain connects TRBV6-5 to TRBJ1-6, with D perhaps TRBD1 (6 bases). From germline, CDR1 is MNHEY and CDR2 SVGAGI. V shed 6 bases and J shed 2 bases, with 11 bases lying between them. The length of the CDR3 is 15 residues. CDR3 residues: CASSPTGAYNSPLHF. The CDR3 nucleotides are TGTGCCAGCAGCCCGACAGGCGCCTATAATTCACCCCTCCACTTT.